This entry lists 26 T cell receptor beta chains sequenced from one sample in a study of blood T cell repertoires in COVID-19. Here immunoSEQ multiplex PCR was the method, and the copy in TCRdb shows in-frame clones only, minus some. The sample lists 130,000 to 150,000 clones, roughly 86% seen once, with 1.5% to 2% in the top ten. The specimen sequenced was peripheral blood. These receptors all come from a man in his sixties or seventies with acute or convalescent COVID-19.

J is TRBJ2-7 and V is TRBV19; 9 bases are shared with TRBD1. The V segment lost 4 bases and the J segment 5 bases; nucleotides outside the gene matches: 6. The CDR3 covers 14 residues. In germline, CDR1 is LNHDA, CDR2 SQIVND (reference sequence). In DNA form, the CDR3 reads TGTGCCAGTAGTAGCTGGGACAGGGTCCACGAGCAGTACTTC. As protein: CASSSWDRVHEQYF.

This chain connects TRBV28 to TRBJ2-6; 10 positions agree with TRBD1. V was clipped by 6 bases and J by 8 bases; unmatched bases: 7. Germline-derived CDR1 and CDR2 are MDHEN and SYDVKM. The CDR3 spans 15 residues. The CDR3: CASRTGGAGSNVLTF. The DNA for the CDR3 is TGTGCCAGCAGGACAGGGGGCGCAGGGTCCAACGTCCTGACTTTC.

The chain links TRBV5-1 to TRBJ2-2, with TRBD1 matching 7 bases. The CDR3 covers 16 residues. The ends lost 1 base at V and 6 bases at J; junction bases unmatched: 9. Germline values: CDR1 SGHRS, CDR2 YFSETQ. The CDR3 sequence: CASSLFGTVGAGELFF. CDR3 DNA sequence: TGCGCCAGCAGCTTGTTCGGGACAGTAGGCGCCGGGGAGCTGTTTTTT.

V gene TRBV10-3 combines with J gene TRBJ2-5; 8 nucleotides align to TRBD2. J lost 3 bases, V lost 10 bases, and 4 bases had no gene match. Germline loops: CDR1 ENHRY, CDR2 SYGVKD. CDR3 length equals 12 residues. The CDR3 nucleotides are TGTGCCACCCAGGGACTAGAAGAGACCCAGTACTTC. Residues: CATQGLEETQYF.

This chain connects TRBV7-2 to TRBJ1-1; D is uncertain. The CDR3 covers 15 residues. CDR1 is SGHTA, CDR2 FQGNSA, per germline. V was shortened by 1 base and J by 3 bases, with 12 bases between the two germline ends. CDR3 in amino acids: CASSLVGGSYTEAFF. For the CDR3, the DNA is TGTGCCAGCAGCTTAGTCGGTGGGAGCTACACTGAAGCTTTCTTT.

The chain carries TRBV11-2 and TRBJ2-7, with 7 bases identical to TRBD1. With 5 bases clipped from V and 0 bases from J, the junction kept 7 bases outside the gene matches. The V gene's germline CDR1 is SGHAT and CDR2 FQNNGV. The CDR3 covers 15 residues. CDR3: CASSPQAGGSYEQYF. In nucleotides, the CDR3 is TGTGCCAGCAGCCCCCAGGCAGGGGGCTCCTACGAGCAGTACTTC.

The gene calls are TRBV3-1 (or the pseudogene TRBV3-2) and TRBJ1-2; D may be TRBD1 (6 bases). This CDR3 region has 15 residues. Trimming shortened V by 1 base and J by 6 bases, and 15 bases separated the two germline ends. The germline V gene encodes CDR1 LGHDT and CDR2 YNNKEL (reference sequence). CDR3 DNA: TGTGCCAGCAGCCAAGCTTCACAGGGAAACGATGGCTACACCTTC. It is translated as CASSQASQGNDGYTF.

CDR3 in DNA: TGTGCCAGCAGTCTACAGGGACCTAATTCACCCCTCCACTTT. This translates into CASSLQGPNSPLHF. The chain is built from TRBV6-5 and TRBJ1-6; possibly TRBD1 for D (6 bases). In germline, CDR1 is MNHEY, CDR2 SVGAGI. The V gene lost 5 bases and the J gene lost 6 bases, with 11 bases spanning the gap. The CDR3 is made up of 14 amino acids.

The CDR3 DNA reads TGCGCCAGCAGCACGACAGGGGAGTCTGGAAACACCATATATTTT. It specifies CASSTTGESGNTIYF. This chain joins TRBV5-1 and TRBJ1-3, with 8 bases identical to TRBD1. The CDR3 is 15 amino acids. Germline V gives CDR1 SGHRS, CDR2 YFSETQ. V was clipped by 4 bases and J by 1 base; unmatched bases: 4.

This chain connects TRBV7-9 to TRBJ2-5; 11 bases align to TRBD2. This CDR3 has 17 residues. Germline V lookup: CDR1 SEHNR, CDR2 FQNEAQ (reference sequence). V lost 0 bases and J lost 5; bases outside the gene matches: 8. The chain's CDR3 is CASSLALGTSGRETQYF. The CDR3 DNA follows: TGTGCCAGCAGCTTAGCGCTCGGGACTAGCGGCCGGGAGACCCAGTACTTC.

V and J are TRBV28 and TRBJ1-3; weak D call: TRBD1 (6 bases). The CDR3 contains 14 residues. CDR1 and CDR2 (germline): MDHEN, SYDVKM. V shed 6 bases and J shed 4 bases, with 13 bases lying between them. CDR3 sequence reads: CASRQQGGGNTIYF. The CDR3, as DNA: TGTGCCAGCAGGCAACAGGGCGGCGGAAACACCATATATTTT.

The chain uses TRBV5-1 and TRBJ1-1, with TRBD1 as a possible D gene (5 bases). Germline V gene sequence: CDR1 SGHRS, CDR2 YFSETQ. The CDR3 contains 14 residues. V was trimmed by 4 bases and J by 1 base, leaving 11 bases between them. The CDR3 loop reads CASSLITGNTEAFF. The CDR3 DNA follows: TGCGCCAGCAGCCTGATTACAGGGAACACTGAAGCTTTCTTT.

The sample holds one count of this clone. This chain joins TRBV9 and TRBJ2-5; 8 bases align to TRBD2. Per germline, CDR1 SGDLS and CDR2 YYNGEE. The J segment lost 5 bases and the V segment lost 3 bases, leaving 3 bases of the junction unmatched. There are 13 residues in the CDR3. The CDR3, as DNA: TGTGCCAGCAGCGCCTCGGGGGGGGAGACCCAGTACTTC. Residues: CASSASGGETQYF.

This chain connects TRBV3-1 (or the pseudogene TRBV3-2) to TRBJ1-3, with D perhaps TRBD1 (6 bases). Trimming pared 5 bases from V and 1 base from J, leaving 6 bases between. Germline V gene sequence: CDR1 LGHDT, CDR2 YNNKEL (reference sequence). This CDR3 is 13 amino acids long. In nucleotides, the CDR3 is TGTGCCAGCAGCGGGACATCTGGAAACACCATATATTTT. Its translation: CASSGTSGNTIYF.

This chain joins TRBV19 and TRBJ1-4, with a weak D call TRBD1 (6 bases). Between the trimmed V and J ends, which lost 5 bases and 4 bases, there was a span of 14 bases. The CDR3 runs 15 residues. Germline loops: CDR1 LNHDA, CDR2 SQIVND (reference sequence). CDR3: CASSPGQSVNEKLFF. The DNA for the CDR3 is TGTGCCAGTAGTCCTGGACAGTCAGTTAATGAAAAACTGTTTTTT.

CDR3 sequence (DNA): TGCAGCGTTGAAGATACAGGGTGGGCTAACTATGGCTACACCTTC. Amino acids: CSVEDTGWANYGYTF. The rearrangement links TRBV29-1 to TRBJ1-2; D might be TRBD1 (6 bases). From germline, CDR1 is SQVTM and CDR2 ANQGSEA. The V and J ends lost 0 bases and 0 bases respectively, with 11 bases between them. The CDR3 runs to 15 residues.

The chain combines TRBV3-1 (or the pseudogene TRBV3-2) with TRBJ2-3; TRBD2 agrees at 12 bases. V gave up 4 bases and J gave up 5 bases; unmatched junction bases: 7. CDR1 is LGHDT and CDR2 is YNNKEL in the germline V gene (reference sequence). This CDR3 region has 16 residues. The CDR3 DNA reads TGTGCCAGCAGCCCCAGACTAGCGGGAGCCGGAGATACGCAGTATTTT. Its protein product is CASSPRLAGAGDTQYF.

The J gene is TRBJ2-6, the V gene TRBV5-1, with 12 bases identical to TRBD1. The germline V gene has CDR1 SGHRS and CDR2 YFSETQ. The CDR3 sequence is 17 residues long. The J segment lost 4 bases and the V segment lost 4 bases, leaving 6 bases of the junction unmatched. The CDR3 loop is CASSLGQGASGANVLTF. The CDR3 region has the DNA TGCGCCAGCAGCCTGGGACAGGGGGCGAGCGGGGCCAACGTCCTGACTTTC.

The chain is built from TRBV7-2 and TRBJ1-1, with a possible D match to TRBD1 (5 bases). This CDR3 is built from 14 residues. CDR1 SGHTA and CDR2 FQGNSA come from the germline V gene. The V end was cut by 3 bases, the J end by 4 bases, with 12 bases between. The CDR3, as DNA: TGTGCCAGCAGCTTCAGGGACGGGGGCACTGAAGCTTTCTTT. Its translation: CASSFRDGGTEAFF.

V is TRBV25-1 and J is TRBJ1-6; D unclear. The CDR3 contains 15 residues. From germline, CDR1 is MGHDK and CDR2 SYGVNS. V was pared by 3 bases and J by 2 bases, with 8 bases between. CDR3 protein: CASSDVLAYNSPLHF. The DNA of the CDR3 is TGTGCCAGCAGTGATGTTCTTGCCTATAATTCACCCCTCCACTTT.

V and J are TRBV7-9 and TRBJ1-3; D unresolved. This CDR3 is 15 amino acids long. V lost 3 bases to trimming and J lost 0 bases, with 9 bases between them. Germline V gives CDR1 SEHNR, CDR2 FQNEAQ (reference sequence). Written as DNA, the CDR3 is TGTGCCAGCAGCTTGTCGGGAGCCTCTGGAAACACCATATATTTT. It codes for CASSLSGASGNTIYF.

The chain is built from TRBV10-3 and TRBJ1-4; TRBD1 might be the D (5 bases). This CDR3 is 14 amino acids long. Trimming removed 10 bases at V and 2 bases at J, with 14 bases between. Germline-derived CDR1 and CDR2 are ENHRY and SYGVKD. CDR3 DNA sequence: TGTGCCACTTCGCTGAAGGGGACTAATGAAAAACTGTTTTTT. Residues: CATSLKGTNEKLFF.

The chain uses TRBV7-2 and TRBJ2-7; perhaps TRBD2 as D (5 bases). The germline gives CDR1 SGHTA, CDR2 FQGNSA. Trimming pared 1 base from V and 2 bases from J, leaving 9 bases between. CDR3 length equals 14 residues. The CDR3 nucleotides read TGTGCCAGCAGCTTAGGGGGAGTCCCCTACGAGCAGTACTTC. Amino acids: CASSLGGVPYEQYF.

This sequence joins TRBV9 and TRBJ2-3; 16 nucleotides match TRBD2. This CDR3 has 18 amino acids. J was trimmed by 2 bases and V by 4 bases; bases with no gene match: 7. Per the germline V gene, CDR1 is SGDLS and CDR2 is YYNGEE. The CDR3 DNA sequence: TGTGCCAGCAGCTTGGGGACTAGCGGGAGGGCCTACACAGATACGCAGTATTTT. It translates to CASSLGTSGRAYTDTQYF.

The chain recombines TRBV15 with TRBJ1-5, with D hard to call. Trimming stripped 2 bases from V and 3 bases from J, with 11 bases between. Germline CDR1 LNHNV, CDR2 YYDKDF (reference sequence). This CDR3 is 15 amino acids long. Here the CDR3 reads CATSRKRDNNQPQHF. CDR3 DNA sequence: TGTGCCACCAGCAGAAAACGAGATAACAATCAGCCCCAGCATTTT.

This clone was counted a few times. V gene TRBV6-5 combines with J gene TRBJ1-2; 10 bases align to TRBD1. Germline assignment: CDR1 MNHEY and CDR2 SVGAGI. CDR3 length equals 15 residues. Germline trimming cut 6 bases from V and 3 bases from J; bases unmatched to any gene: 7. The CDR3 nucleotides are TGTGCCAGCAGGGGGACAGGGGTTGGGGACTATGGCTACACCTTC. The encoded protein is CASRGTGVGDYGYTF.